This T cell receptor beta chain was observed in a study of Ad26.COV2.S vaccination and SARS-CoV-2 variants (TCRdb year 2021). Turning to the overall study: Donors in the vaccine arm were drawn from COV1001, a phase I-IIa trial of Ad26.COV2.S in healthy adults that was multicentre, randomized, double-blind and placebo-controlled. Ad26.COV2.S was given intramuscularly at 5x10^10 or 1x10^11 viral particles, as a single shot or as two shots 56 days apart. TCRbeta repertoire sequencing was used to assess the specificity and breadth of SARS-CoV-2-reactive T cell receptors after Ad26.COV2.S vaccination. A total of some 30 samples were included in the TCR-sequenced set, comprising around 19 Ad26.COV2.S vaccine recipients, 5 placebo recipients and 8 SARS-CoV-2 convalescent individuals. Trial participants were randomized into five groups of five, in which low-dose or high-dose Ad26.COV2.S was given once or twice, or placebo was given on both occasions. Throughout the experiments and outcome assessment, investigators stayed blinded to trial group allocation.

TCRbeta CDR3 regions were sequenced with the immunoSEQ Assay. After extraction, genomic DNA underwent amplification by bias-controlled multiplex PCR, followed by high-throughput sequencing. Turning to the authors' computational methods: Collapsing and filtering of sequences were performed to quantify the absolute abundance of each unique TCRbeta CDR3 region. T cell fraction was estimated by normalization of TCRbeta template counts to usable DNA, with usable DNA being measured through amplification of reference genes present in all nucleated cells. Repertoire TCRs were annotated as SARS-CoV-2-specific by exact matching of V gene, CDR3 amino acid sequence and J gene to a known reactive TCR set. The reference SARS-CoV-2 TCR set came from MIRA and was filtered for enrichment in COVID-19-positive ImmuneCODE repertoires, removing public or cross-reactive TCRs. Based on the MIRA antigens, annotated TCRs were further analysed at the level of specific ORF or position within ORF. Breadth was defined as annotated unique rearrangements over total unique productive rearrangements; depth was the summed frequency of those rearrangements. TCR breadth was compared between groups using two-sided Wilcoxon rank-sum tests. The table was pulled from immuneACCESS by TCRdb, which kept in-frame rearrangements only. Such tables lose some clones; where checked, under half of the loss comes from unresolved V genes, and the rest has no known cause. Clone size and the V and J calls come from that table; the DNA yielded D and trimming. This sample lists around 270,000 clones; approximately 90% were detected once. The ten biggest clones cover roughly 3% of the sample.

Trimming removed 0 bases from V and 5 bases from J, leaving 13 bases between the germline ends. CDR1 and CDR2 are read off the germline V gene as LGHNA and YNFKEQ. The CDR3 holds 15 amino acids from the cysteine to the phenylalanine. Only the CDR3 part of the read is kept: 45 bases, read in frame from the first base. Note on this clone: No cognate antigen has been identified for it. Base qualities were left out, and no much larger clone turns up one base away.

Paper-wide results and their limitations: The authors noted that total T cell responses may have been underestimated by the TCR breadth and depth analyses. Substantial breadth of spike-specific CD8+ and CD4+ T cell responses was reported after vaccination. Ad26.COV2.S recipients had higher spike-specific TCR breadth than placebo recipients (P = 0.0014). The study lacked the statistical power to compare responses across vaccine doses or regimens. Comparable non-spike TCR breadth was observed between vaccine and placebo recipients, consistent with only spike being contained in the vaccine.

Interpreted using the paper, the treatment or condition label stands for: about 20 received Ad26.COV2.S at low or high dose, single or two shots; about 5 received placebo; per-sample allocation not given. Repertoires of vaccine and placebo recipients were sequenced from samples taken on day 63 after the first injection. In Cohort 1b, around 25 adults aged 18-55 years were enrolled at a single site in Boston, USA, between 29 July and 7 August 2020. As a vaccine, Ad26.COV2.S was a replication-incompetent adenovirus type 26 vector that expressed a prefusion-stabilized SARS-CoV-2 spike protein derived from the original Wuhan strain.

The starting material was peripheral blood, obtained in a trial of Ad26.COV2.S vaccine versus placebo. In this chain, TRBV4-2 is recombined with TRBJ2-5; a tentative D call is TRBD2 (6 bases match). This receptor was taken from a person between 18 and 60 years old who received the Ad26.COV2.S COVID-19 vaccine or a placebo. The bases read TGTGCCAGCAGCCAAGATAGCGGAGGTTGGGAGACCCAGTACTTC. The translation is CASSQDSGGWETQYF.